These 20 T cell receptor beta chains share one sample of origin, sequenced in a study of blood T cell repertoires in COVID-19 (dated by TCRdb to 2020 to 2022). Library preparation employed the immunoSEQ multiplex PCR assay. Sourced from immuneACCESS, this table was stored by TCRdb with only in-frame sequences that have V and J called. A share of the clones is absent; for the studies checked, an unresolved V gene accounts for under half, and the remainder has no known explanation. The sample profile shows some 40,000 clones; about 88% of them were found once. About 4.8% of the sample is in the top ten clones. Sequencing was performed on peripheral blood. These receptors were collected from a human donor in a cohort sampled during active COVID-19.

The sample holds one count of this clone. The chain combines TRBV5-4 with TRBJ2-1, with 14 nucleotides matching TRBD2. J gave up 8 bases and V 4 bases, and 5 bases lay outside the gene matches. CDR1 SGHNT and CDR2 YYREEE come from the germline V gene (reference sequence). The CDR3 length is 15 residues. Here the CDR3 DNA reads TGTGCCAGCAGCCGGGGACTAGCGGGAGTAGATGAGCAGTTCTTC. Its translation is CASSRGLAGVDEQFF. Full variable domain (rest looked up from reference TRBV5-4 and TRBJ2-1): ETGVTQSPTHLIKTRGQQVTLRCSSQSGHNTVSWYQQALGQGPQFIFQYYREEENGRGNFPPRFSGLQFPNYSSELNVNALELDDSALYLCASSRGLAGVDEQFFGPGTRLTVL.

V gene TRBV15 combines with J gene TRBJ2-2; 7 bases are shared with TRBD2. CDR1 is LNHNV and CDR2 is YYDKDF in the germline V gene (reference sequence). J was trimmed by 4 bases and V by 0 bases; bases with no gene match: 8. This CDR3 has 17 residues. The CDR3 here is CATSRDLAGARTGELFF. The CDR3 DNA is TGTGCCACCAGCAGAGATCTGGCGGGAGCTCGCACCGGGGAGCTGTTTTTT.

As DNA, the CDR3 is TGCAGCGTTAGTTATTACGGGACAGGGGACCCGAGTCGGGAGTCCCCTCTTAGAGATACGCAGTATTTT. Protein: CSVSYYGTGDPSRESPLRDTQYF. The chain employs TRBV29-1 and TRBJ2-3; 10 bases fit TRBD1. CDR1 is SQVTM, CDR2 ANQGSEA, per germline. V trimming: 5 bases; J trimming: 5 bases; junction bases outside the gene matches: 34. The CDR3 is made up of 23 amino acids.

The chain links TRBV20-1 to TRBJ2-5, with D unresolved. Trimming took off 5 bases at V and 1 base at J, with 5 bases between the two ends. CDR1 is DFQATT and CDR2 is SNEGSKA in the germline V gene (reference sequence). The CDR3 spans 11 residues. In DNA form, the CDR3 reads TGCAGTGCTGGCCGCCAAGAGACCCAGTACTTC. Translated, it gives CSAGRQETQYF.

The V gene is TRBV19, the J gene TRBJ1-4; 7 bases agree with TRBD1. The CDR3 contains 13 residues. V shed 6 bases, J shed 4 bases, and the junction held 2 bases outside the gene matches. CDR1 is LNHDA, CDR2 SQIVND, per germline (reference sequence). As DNA, the CDR3 is TGTGCCAGTAGGGCAGGGGGTAATGAAAAACTGTTTTTT. Translating gives CASRAGGNEKLFF.

CDR3 nucleotide sequence: TGTGCCAGCAGTGAAAGGACAGGGGGTCCTAACGAGCAGTACTTC. It yields the protein CASSERTGGPNEQYF. The chain carries TRBV25-1 and TRBJ2-7, with 10 bases matching TRBD1. The CDR3 contains 15 residues. Unmatched junction bases numbered 6, after V lost 2 bases and J lost 5 bases. In germline, CDR1 is MGHDK, CDR2 SYGVNS.

This clone was detected a few times. This chain uses TRBV12-5 with TRBJ1-1; the D is unclear. CDR3 length: 12 residues. Trimming shortened V by 5 bases and J by 12 bases, and 16 bases separated the two germline ends. Per the germline V gene, CDR1 is LGHNT and CDR2 is FRNRAP. CDR3 bases: TGTGCTAGTGGTGCCGATTCATGGAGAACTTTCTTT. This gives the protein CASGADSWRTFF.

This chain joins TRBV7-9 and TRBJ2-3; no clear D gene. Trimming left V 7 bases short and J 4 bases short, with 6 bases between. Germline loops: CDR1 SEHNR, CDR2 FQNEAQ (reference sequence). The CDR3 is 11 amino acids. This CDR3 reads CASNLADTQYF. CDR3 sequence (DNA): TGTGCCAGCAACCTAGCAGATACGCAGTATTTT.

This clone was seen a single time. This chain connects TRBV6-1 to TRBJ1-2, with D unclear. There are 15 residues in the CDR3. Germline values: CDR1 MNHNS, CDR2 SASEGT. V was shortened by 3 bases and J by 3 bases, with 14 bases between the two germline ends. CDR3 nucleotide sequence: TGTGCCAGCAGTGAGAGCGGGGAGGTGGACTATGGCTACACCTTC. Translated: CASSESGEVDYGYTF.

The rearrangement joins TRBV5-1 to TRBJ2-7; the match to TRBD2 covers 9 bases. CDR1 and CDR2 (germline): SGHRS, YFSETQ. CDR3 size: 16 residues. Trimming at V came to 0 bases and at J to 2 bases, leaving 6 bases not matched to a gene. CDR3 loop: CASSLAGAGGAYEQYF. The DNA of the CDR3 is TGCGCCAGCAGCTTGGCCGGGGCGGGAGGGGCCTACGAGCAGTACTTC.

The chain links TRBV6-4 to TRBJ2-1; possible D gene TRBD2, 5 bases. Per the germline V gene, CDR1 is MRHNA and CDR2 is SNTAGT. V dropped 0 bases and J dropped 8 bases, with 14 bases sitting between them. The CDR3 is 15 amino acids. The CDR3 sequence is CASSDSHKGVDEQFF. CDR3 nucleotides: TGTGCCAGCAGTGACTCCCACAAGGGAGTCGATGAGCAGTTCTTC.

This chain links TRBV9 with TRBJ2-7, with D tentatively TRBD1 (5 bases). Germline V gene lookup returns CDR1 SGDLS and CDR2 YYNGEE. Deletions cut 3 bases from V and 0 bases from J, with 10 bases between. This CDR3 has 14 amino acids. The CDR3 coding sequence is TGTGCCAGCAGCGCCAGGGTTAACTCCTACGAGCAGTACTTC. This codes for CASSARVNSYEQYF.

A single count supports this clone. CDR3 bases: TGCAGTGCTAGTCCTAGCATGGAGACCCAGTACTTC. Its protein product is CSASPSMETQYF. The chain recombines TRBV20-1 with TRBJ2-5; D is perhaps TRBD2 (5 bases). In germline, CDR1 is DFQATT, CDR2 SNEGSKA (reference sequence). V shed 3 bases and J shed 5 bases, with 10 bases lying between them. The CDR3 is made up of 12 amino acids.

The rearrangement joins TRBV18 to TRBJ2-7, with unresolved D. Trimming took 2 bases from V and 0 from J, leaving 11 bases between them. CDR3 length: 15 residues. CDR1 is KGHSH, CDR2 LQKENI, per germline. The CDR3 region has the DNA TGTGCCAGCTCACCAAACAGCTTTAGCTCCTACGAGCAGTACTTC. Its protein is CASSPNSFSSYEQYF.

For this clone: The junction differs from germline at one of its ends, possibly a read error. This rearrangement joins TRBV7-7 to TRBJ2-1; 14 nucleotides align to TRBD2. Germline-derived CDR1 and CDR2 are SSHAT and FNYEAQ (reference sequence). The CDR3 spans 15 residues. The CDR3 DNA sequence: TGTGCTAGCAGCCCGGGACTAGCGGGAGACAATGAGCAGTTCTTC. Its protein is CASSPGLAGDNEQFF. Complete variable domain (other parts from reference TRBV7-7 and TRBJ2-1): GAGVSQSPRYKVTKRGQDVTLRCDPISSHATLYWYQQALGQGPEFLTYFNYEAQPDKSGLPSDRFSAERPEGSISTLTIQRTEQRDSAMYRCASSPGLAGDNEQFFGPGTRLTVL.

The chain has TRBV27 and TRBJ1-4; perhaps TRBD1 as D (5 bases). CDR3 size: 15 residues. Trimming left V 4 bases short and J 8 bases short, with 17 bases between. Germline V gene lookup returns CDR1 MNHEY and CDR2 SMNVEV (reference sequence). CDR3 nucleotide sequence: TGTGCCAGCAGTTCCTATACCCGGGGGATAGAAAAACTGTTTTTT. It is translated as CASSSYTRGIEKLFF. The full variable domain, in which reference TRBV27 and TRBJ1-4 provide the parts outside the CDR3, is EAQVTQNPRYLITVTGKKLTVTCSQNMNHEYMSWYRQDPGLGLRQIYYSMNVEVTDKGDVPEGYKVSRKEKRNFPLILESPSPNQTSLYFCASSSYTRGIEKLFFGSGTQLSVL.

This clone occurred a few times. This chain joins TRBV27 and TRBJ1-3; 9 positions agree with TRBD1. CDR3 size: 14 residues. V shed 5 bases, J shed 3 bases, and the junction held 2 bases outside the gene matches. Germline CDR1 and CDR2: MNHEY and SMNVEV (reference sequence). The CDR3: CASSRTGVGNTIYF. CDR3 DNA sequence: TGTGCCAGCAGTCGGACAGGGGTTGGAAACACCATATATTTT.

The chain uses TRBV5-1 and TRBJ1-1; 7 nucleotides agree with TRBD1. This CDR3 spans 15 amino acids. The trim removed 4 bases at V and 0 bases at J, leaving 6 bases unmatched. The germline V gene has CDR1 SGHRS and CDR2 YFSETQ. CDR3 loop: CASSVQQGMNTEAFF. In DNA, the CDR3 is TGCGCCAGCAGCGTTCAACAGGGGATGAACACTGAAGCTTTCTTT.

This clone came up once. The genes are TRBV19 and TRBJ2-3, with 11 bases identical to TRBD2. This CDR3 is 15 amino acids long. Germline V CDR1 and CDR2: LNHDA, SQIVND (reference sequence). With 6 bases clipped from V and 1 base from J, the junction kept 3 bases outside the gene matches. The CDR3 DNA is TGTGCCAGTAGGATGGGACTAGCGGGCACAGATACGCAGTATTTT. It encodes CASRMGLAGTDTQYF.

This chain uses TRBV21-1 with TRBJ1-1; the D call of TRBD1 is as the table states it, not checked on the DNA. TRBV21-1 is deemed a pseudogene. There are 16 residues in the CDR3. CDR3 loop: CASSIYRDRSSSEAFF. DNA for the CDR3: TGTGCCAGCAGCATATACCGGGACAGGAGCTCCTCAGAAGCTTTCTTT.